The clone carrying this TCR beta chain was detected ten times or more. Its antigen is undetermined. The protocol attached unique molecular identifiers to individual cDNA molecules. A single record per CDR3 protein comes from TCRdb applying MiXCR to the 5' RACE reads. The data contain 55,000 to 80,000 distinct CDR3 sequences, around 13% of them singletons. These data come from a study of early T cells in non-severe SARS-CoV-2 infection. Study-wide background: It was bulk RNA from unsorted whole blood that was sequenced, and the chains were unpaired. General observations from the study: Anti-spike CD8 responses were favored by VDJdb matching, which missed private and CD4 specificities.

Germline CDR1 reads SGHRS; CDR2 reads YFSETQ. The CDR3 sequence is 15 residues long. The V end lost 4 bases, the J end lost 6 bases, and 17 bases lay between the germline ends. The sample consisted of whole blood, taken at baseline. The clonotype comes from an adult who was a healthcare worker with PCR-confirmed SARS-CoV-2 infection or an uninfected control (not recorded which). The V gene is TRBV5-1, the J gene TRBJ1-5; a weak D match, TRBD1 (5 bases). The CDR3 is CASSLSGGNGQPQHF. CDR3 nucleotides: TGCGCCAGCAGCCTATCGGGGGGAAATGGTCAGCCCCAGCATTTT.